Each of the 32 T cell receptor beta chains below was sequenced from the same sample in a study of T cells in Graves' hyperthyroidism and ophthalmopathy. The TCR beta CDR3 regions underwent amplification using RNA transcripts as the source. Carried out on the TCR CDR3, a first-round RT-PCR used the HTBI primer set. TCRdb reprocessed the multiplex PCR reads with MiXCR, giving one entry per CDR3 protein. The table shows approximately 48,000 distinct CDR3 sequences, with 49% occurring only once. The source material was peripheral blood or thyroid tissue (not recorded which). All receptors come from a woman in her fifties or sixties with Graves' hyperthyroidism.

This clonotype came up many times. In DNA, the CDR3 is TGTGCCAGCAAAGACAGCGGTGGAGGCTACACCTTC. Translating it yields CASKDSGGGYTF. The chain couples TRBV25-1 to TRBJ1-2; TRBD1 is a possible D gene (5 bases). Germline CDR1 and CDR2: MGHDK and SYGVNS. The CDR3 length is 12 residues. V lost 7 bases, J lost 8 bases, and 14 bases lay in between.

This clonotype was counted many times. Mismatch with germline at one junction end may stem from a read error. The gene calls are TRBV11-2 and TRBJ2-3; 7 bases map to TRBD1. This CDR3 has 16 amino acids. Germline CDR1 reads SGHAT; CDR2 reads FQNNGV. The DNA for the CDR3 is TGTGCCAGCACCTTAACTACGACAGGGAGCACAGATACGCAGTATTTT. Amino acid sequence: CASTLTTTGSTDTQYF.

The chain links TRBV19 to TRBJ2-7; D is unresolved. The germline CDR1 and CDR2 sequences are LNHDA and SQIVND (reference sequence). V shed 7 bases and J shed 5 bases, with 15 bases lying between them. The CDR3 consists of 13 residues. The CDR3 is CASIWSQTHEQYF. The CDR3 region has the DNA TGTGCCAGTATATGGAGCCAAACCCACGAGCAGTACTTC.

The chain recombines TRBV10-3 with TRBJ2-7; TRBD1 matches at 7 bases. CDR3 length: 16 residues. Germline assignment: CDR1 ENHRY and CDR2 SYGVKD. J gave up 4 bases and V 6 bases, and 15 bases lay outside the gene matches. The CDR3 region is CAIRETTIGQAYEQYF. CDR3 DNA sequence: TGTGCCATCAGAGAAACAACTATCGGACAGGCGTACGAGCAGTACTTC.

This clonotype has ten or more counts. The chain uses TRBV5-1 and TRBJ2-5; 7 bases match TRBD2. The CDR3 sequence is 16 residues long. Germline loops: CDR1 SGHRS, CDR2 YFSETQ. The junction had 12 bases not matched to a gene; V was cut back by 4 bases and J by 3 bases. For the CDR3, the DNA is TGCGCCAGCAGCCCTGGACTAGTTAGGGATGAAGAGACCCAGTACTTC. It specifies CASSPGLVRDEETQYF.

In DNA, the CDR3 is TGTGCCATCAGTGAGTCGGCTAGCGGACCCAATGAGCAGTTCTTC. It codes for CAISESASGPNEQFF. This chain connects TRBV10-3 to TRBJ2-1; 7 bases are shared with TRBD2. The trim removed 0 bases at V and 6 bases at J, leaving 5 bases unmatched. The CDR3 consists of 15 residues. The germline V gene has CDR1 ENHRY and CDR2 SYGVKD.

In DNA form, the CDR3 reads TGTGCCAGCAGCGTCCGGTCCCTGGGCGAGCAGTACTTC. It translates to CASSVRSLGEQYF. The chain employs TRBV7-9 and TRBJ2-7; no definite D call. CDR3 length equals 13 residues. Germline CDR1 SEHNR, CDR2 FQNEAQ (reference sequence). V lost 5 bases, J lost 6 bases, and 14 bases lay in between.

CDR3 DNA sequence: TGTGCCAGCAGGTCAGGGGGTCGGGAGACCCAGTACTTC. Translated: CASRSGGRETQYF. J is TRBJ2-5 and V is TRBV12-3 or TRBV12-4; 7 positions agree with TRBD1. The CDR3 contains 13 residues. V dropped 6 bases and J dropped 5; count of bases not matched to a gene: 6.

This clonotype has a count of ten or more. The CDR3 nucleotides are TGTGCCAGCAGCTTAGCTCCTCGATCTAGCGGGAGAACAGATACGCAGTATTTT. This gives the protein CASSLAPRSSGRTDTQYF. This chain uses TRBV7-9 with TRBJ2-3; 10 bases map to TRBD2. The V and J ends lost 0 bases and 3 bases, in that order; junction bases with no gene match: 9. The CDR3 runs 18 residues. Germline-derived CDR1 and CDR2 are SEHNR and FQNEAQ (reference sequence).

This clonotype was seen just once. This may be a read error, as it is one base from a much larger clone. V and J are TRBV28 and TRBJ1-5; D unresolved. Germline assignment: CDR1 MDHEN and CDR2 SYDVKM. This CDR3 has 14 amino acids. V was clipped by 5 bases and J by 0 bases, with 8 bases between them. CDR3 nucleotide sequence: TGTGCCAGCAGTCCACAGTCTAGCAATCAGCCCCAGCATTTT. This gives the protein CASSPQSSNQPQHF.

This clonotype has a count of ten or more. The chain recombines TRBV29-1 with TRBJ2-2; TRBD1 matches 11 bases. Germline V gene lookup returns CDR1 SQVTM and CDR2 ANQGSEA. The CDR3 is made up of 13 amino acids. Trimming took 7 bases from V and 9 from J; bases not matched to a gene: 7. For the CDR3, the DNA is TGCAGCGCTGGGACAGGGGGTTCTAGGGAGCTGTTTTTT. Its protein is CSAGTGGSRELFF.

The V gene is TRBV4-1, the J gene TRBJ2-3; 9 positions agree with TRBD1. V shed 1 base, J shed 6 bases, and the junction held 11 bases outside the gene matches. Germline CDR1 is MGHRA and CDR2 is YSYEKL. The CDR3 is 17 amino acids. CDR3 DNA: TGCGCCAGCAGCCAAGTTTTAGTCAGGGACAGGGTGGATACGCAGTATTTT. Its protein product is CASSQVLVRDRVDTQYF.

This clonotype was counted ten times or more. The chain is built from TRBV5-4 and TRBJ2-5; unclear D gene. CDR3 length: 13 residues. Deletions cut 2 bases from V and 5 bases from J, with 10 bases between. CDR1 is SGHNT and CDR2 is YYREEE in the germline V gene (reference sequence). CDR3 bases: TGTGCCAGCAGCTTAGGTCTCGACGAGACCCAGTACTTC. This codes for CASSLGLDETQYF.

A remark on this clonotype: The conserved phenylalanine or tryptophan is not found at the CDR3 terminus, so this likely reflects a read error. J is TRBJ1-6 and V is TRBV9; maybe TRBD1 (6 bases). With 0 bases removed from V and 8 bases from J, the gap between germline ends came to 12 bases. The length of the CDR3 is 15 residues. The germline gives CDR1 SGDLS, CDR2 YYNGEE. The CDR3 DNA follows: TGTGCCAGCAGCGTAGCAGGACAGTCCGATTCACCCCTCCACCTT. This sequence encodes CASSVAGQSDSPLHL.

V is TRBV7-6 and J is TRBJ1-1; 9 nucleotides agree with TRBD1. Looked up from germline, CDR1 is SGHVS and CDR2 is FNYEAQ. The CDR3 totals 18 residues. V was pared by 3 bases and J by 4 bases, with 15 bases of the junction left unmatched. For the CDR3, the DNA is TGTGCCAGCAGCTTTCCCCCGGGACAGGGAAATTTTAGCACTGAAGCTTTCTTT. Amino acid sequence: CASSFPPGQGNFSTEAFF.

Of note for this clonotype: Sequence at one end of the junction differs from germline and may be a read error. The J gene is TRBJ2-7, the V gene TRBV11-2, with 7 bases fitting TRBD1. Germline V CDR1 and CDR2: SGHAT, FQNNGV. The CDR3 length is 13 residues. The CDR3 loop is CSSSFGQAYEQYF. CDR3 nucleotides: TGTTCCAGCAGCTTCGGACAGGCTTACGAGCAGTACTTC.

Notes on this clonotype: This may be a read error: a much more frequent sequence differs by one nucleotide. The chain uses TRBV2 and TRBJ1-5, with a weak D call TRBD1 (5 bases). The CDR3 has 14 amino acids. Germline CDR1 reads SNHLY; CDR2 reads FYNNEI. Trimming removed 1 base at V and 3 bases at J, with 7 bases between. CDR3 coding DNA: TGTGCCAGCAGTGAAGGACAGCTCAATCAGCCCCAGCATTTT. Residues: CASSEGQLNQPQHF.

This clonotype was seen a handful of times. The J gene is TRBJ2-3, the V gene TRBV28; 7 nucleotides line up with TRBD1. Unmatched junction bases numbered 8, after V lost 4 bases and J lost 7 bases. The CDR3 spans 14 residues. The germline gives CDR1 MDHEN, CDR2 SYDVKM. CDR3 in amino acids: CASSSRDSINTQYF. In DNA form, the CDR3 reads TGTGCCAGCAGTTCCCGGGACAGCATCAATACGCAGTATTTT.

This clonotype was seen many times. J is TRBJ2-3 and V is TRBV11-2; 8 bases are shared with TRBD2. The CDR3 is made up of 15 amino acids. The germline CDR1 and CDR2 sequences are SGHAT and FQNNGV. V shed 3 bases, J shed 5 bases, and the junction held 7 bases outside the gene matches. This CDR3 is CASSFHGTSGDTQYF. The DNA of the CDR3 is TGTGCCAGCAGCTTTCATGGAACTAGCGGAGATACGCAGTATTTT.

This clonotype was picked up a small number of times. This likely comes from a read error, as the CDR3 has no conserved phenylalanine or tryptophan at its end. V is TRBV28 and J is TRBJ1-5; D is perhaps TRBD1 (6 bases). This CDR3 region has 14 residues. V was cut by 5 bases and J by 4 bases, with 12 bases left in between. Germline values: CDR1 MDHEN, CDR2 SYDVKM. CDR3 sequence (DNA): TGTGCCAGCAGTCCCGGACAGACTAATCAGCCCCAGCATCTT. Residues: CASSPGQTNQPQHL.

This clonotype has a count of ten or more. This chain uses TRBV7-2 with TRBJ2-7, with 11 bases identical to TRBD2. J was trimmed by 3 bases and V by 4 bases; bases with no gene match: 2. The CDR3 consists of 14 residues. Germline loops: CDR1 SGHTA, CDR2 FQGNSA. CDR3 nucleotide sequence: TGTGCCAGCAGCTCGACTAGCGGGGACTACGAGCAGTACTTC. This translates into CASSSTSGDYEQYF.

This clonotype was seen at least ten times. The rearrangement joins TRBV18 to TRBJ2-7; D possibly corresponds to TRBD2 (5 bases). Trimming removed 6 bases from V and 4 bases from J, with 16 bases in between. Germline CDR1 KGHSH, CDR2 LQKENI. This CDR3 has 14 residues. The CDR3 DNA follows: TGTGCCAGCTCGGATCGGGGTCGCGATTACGAGCAGTACTTC. Amino acids: CASSDRGRDYEQYF.

The rearrangement joins TRBV4-1 to TRBJ1-5, with D tentatively TRBD1 (5 bases). CDR1 is MGHRA and CDR2 is YSYEKL in the germline V gene. This CDR3 is built from 15 residues. The V end was cut by 0 bases, the J end by 2 bases, with 8 bases between. The CDR3 sequence: CASSQETARNQPQHF. The CDR3 bases are TGCGCCAGCAGCCAAGAGACAGCGCGCAATCAGCCCCAGCATTTT.

The chain carries TRBV7-8 and TRBJ1-2; D might be TRBD1 (5 bases). Germline CDR1 reads SGHVS; CDR2 reads FQNEAQ. Trimming cost V 1 base and J 12 bases, with 15 bases left between them. The CDR3 is made up of 13 amino acids. CDR3 DNA sequence: TGTGCCAGCAGCTTAGGGGAAGGCGGGGGAGACACCTTC. Translating gives CASSLGEGGGDTF.

For this clonotype: This sequence may be a read error, since a much larger clone differs from it by one base. The chain couples TRBV6-1 to TRBJ2-2, with D perhaps being TRBD1 or TRBD2 (6 bases each). The CDR3 is 12 residues long. Germline V CDR1 and CDR2: MNHNS, SASEGT. CDR3 coding DNA: TGTGCCAGCAACCAGGGGTTCGGGGGGCTGTTTTTT. Protein: CASNQGFGGLFF.

CDR3 sequence: CAISQGTGHNYGYTF. The CDR3 nucleotides are TGTGCCATCAGTCAAGGGACAGGGCATAACTATGGCTACACCTTC. The V call is TRBV10-3, the J call TRBJ1-2; 9 bases fit TRBD1. This CDR3 is 15 amino acids long. The ends lost 5 bases at V and 1 base at J; junction bases unmatched: 5. CDR1 ENHRY and CDR2 SYGVKD come from the germline V gene.

This chain joins TRBV2 and TRBJ2-5; 7 nucleotides agree with TRBD1. CDR3 size: 14 residues. V shed 6 bases, J shed 9 bases, and the junction held 13 bases outside the gene matches. The V gene's germline CDR1 is SNHLY and CDR2 FYNNEI. For the CDR3, the DNA is TGTGCCAGCAGATCGACAGGGAGCAATCAGCCCCAGTACTTC. As protein: CASRSTGSNQPQYF.

Concerning this clonotype itself: An end of the junction does not agree with germline; a read error may underlie this. This rearrangement joins TRBV2 to TRBJ2-7; D is unresolved. The germline gives CDR1 SNHLY, CDR2 FYNNEI. The CDR3 contains 13 residues. CDR3 residues: CAGSDRFSYEQYF. The CDR3 DNA reads as TGTGCCGGCAGTGACCGCTTCTCCTACGAGCAGTACTTC.

This rearrangement joins TRBV10-3 to TRBJ2-2; possibly TRBD2 for D (6 bases). The germline V gene has CDR1 ENHRY and CDR2 SYGVKD. CDR3 size: 15 residues. Trimming removed 8 bases from V and 4 bases from J, with 17 bases in between. The CDR3 here is CAIRGGGGATGELFF. DNA for the CDR3: TGTGCCATCCGCGGAGGTGGAGGGGCCACCGGGGAGCTGTTTTTT.

Many counts were recorded for this clonotype. This chain links TRBV10-2 with TRBJ2-7, with TRBD2 identical over 11 bases. CDR1 and CDR2 from the germline V gene are WSHSY and SAAADI. This CDR3 region has 15 residues. Trimming at V came to 4 bases and at J to 4 bases, leaving 6 bases not matched to a gene. The CDR3 sequence is CASSGLAGNQYEQYF. CDR3 nucleotide sequence: TGCGCCAGCAGTGGACTAGCGGGAAACCAGTACGAGCAGTACTTC.

This clonotype was observed at least ten times. At one of its ends the junction is not consistent with the germline gene, which may arise from a read error. V usage is TRBV6-5 and J usage is TRBJ1-5, with D maybe TRBD1 (5 bases). Germline loops: CDR1 MNHEY, CDR2 SVGAGI. The CDR3 extends over 14 amino acids. CDR3 sequence: CASNYSMGHQPQHF. CDR3 bases: TGTGCCAGCAATTACTCGATGGGGCATCAGCCCCAGCATTTT.

This clonotype is termed medium-sized. The chain has TRBV29-1 and TRBJ1-2, with D perhaps TRBD1 (5 bases). The CDR3 covers 10 residues. The germline V gene has CDR1 SQVTM and CDR2 ANQGSEA. Deletions cut 6 bases from V and 4 bases from J, with 6 bases between. The CDR3 is CSVDSYGYTF. For the CDR3, the DNA is TGCAGCGTAGACAGCTATGGCTACACCTTC.